The 32 T cell receptor beta chains below were found in one sample sequenced in a study of response to subunit inactivated influenza vaccine. TCRdb analysed the RT-PCR reads with MiXCR anew, one entry per CDR3 protein. The data show roughly 290,000 distinct CDR3 sequences, with 20% to 25% seen just once and 10% to 13% held by the top ten. This material consisted of PBMCs from blood, taken approximately 22 months after vaccination. Every receptor here comes from a man aged 50 to 75 who received an inactivated influenza vaccine.

This clonotype was observed a few times. The chain has TRBV11-2 and TRBJ1-5; no clear D. Per germline, CDR1 SGHAT and CDR2 FQNNGV. CDR3 length: 14 amino acids. V lost 2 bases to trimming and J lost 6 bases, with 11 bases between them. The CDR3 nucleotides read TGTGCCAGCAGCTTATCGGGCAGAACTCAGCCCCAGCATTTT. Encoded protein: CASSLSGRTQPQHF.

The chain combines TRBV5-1 with TRBJ1-1; 9 bases are shared with TRBD1. Germline V gives CDR1 SGHRS, CDR2 YFSETQ. V shed 4 bases, J shed 7 bases, and the junction held 5 bases outside the gene matches. The CDR3 has 13 residues. CDR3 protein: CASSGTGYDEAFF. The DNA of the CDR3 is TGCGCCAGCAGCGGGACAGGGTATGATGAAGCTTTCTTT.

V usage is TRBV7-8 and J usage is TRBJ2-3; 10 bases agree with TRBD2. CDR3 length: 16 residues. The ends lost 2 bases at V and 5 bases at J; junction bases unmatched: 7. Per germline, CDR1 SGHVS and CDR2 FQNEAQ. CDR3 nucleotide sequence: TGTGCCAGCAGCTTACCCCTAGCGGGAGTCGGAGATACGCAGTATTTT. It encodes CASSLPLAGVGDTQYF.

Only a few counts were recorded for this clonotype. The chain is built from TRBV6-1 and TRBJ2-1, with D perhaps matching TRBD1 (5 bases). Germline CDR1 MNHNS, CDR2 SASEGT. Trimming took off 6 bases at V and 4 bases at J, with 19 bases between the two ends. The CDR3 spans 16 residues. CDR3 bases: TGTGCCAGCAGGCGCGGTCAGGGTTCCGGGTACAATGAGCAGTTCTTC. It encodes CASRRGQGSGYNEQFF.

This clonotype occurred a few times. CDR3 sequence: CASTPGTANEKLFF. CDR3 sequence (DNA): TGTGCCAGCACCCCCGGGACAGCTAATGAAAAACTGTTTTTT. This rearrangement joins TRBV12-3 or TRBV12-4 to TRBJ1-4, with TRBD1 matching over 7 bases. The CDR3 spans 14 residues. With 7 bases clipped from V and 3 bases from J, the junction kept 5 bases outside the gene matches.

This chain connects TRBV4-3 to TRBJ2-7; D might be TRBD1 or TRBD2, each matching 6 bases. Germline CDR1 LGHNA, CDR2 YSLEER. The CDR3 extends over 15 amino acids. V lost 0 bases to trimming and J lost 0 bases, with 9 bases between them. The DNA of the CDR3 is TGCGCCAGCAGCCAAGAGTGGGGGGCCTCCTACGAGCAGTACTTC. The encoded protein is CASSQEWGASYEQYF.

Ten or more counts support this clonotype. The rearrangement joins TRBV12-3 or TRBV12-4 to TRBJ1-5; 7 bases align to TRBD1. V lost 5 bases to trimming and J lost 6 bases; unmatched junction nucleotides: 4. The CDR3 extends over 13 amino acids. CDR3 amino acids: CASSPRGGQPQHF. The CDR3 DNA reads TGTGCCAGCAGTCCCAGGGGGGGTCAGCCCCAGCATTTT.

This clonotype was found a few times. The rearrangement uses TRBV2 and TRBJ1-3; D unresolved. The CDR3 is 14 residues long. Germline V lookup: CDR1 SNHLY, CDR2 FYNNEI. Trimming stripped 3 bases from V and 0 bases from J, with 6 bases between. This chain's CDR3 is CASSEGYSGNTIYF. In DNA, the CDR3 is TGTGCCAGCAGTGAGGGTTACTCTGGAAACACCATATATTTT.

This clonotype was seen only a few times. This chain connects TRBV6-2 or TRBV6-3 to TRBJ1-5; D is perhaps TRBD1 (5 bases). The CDR3 extends over 16 amino acids. Germline assignment: CDR1 MNHEY and CDR2 SVGEGT. Trimming removed 7 bases at V and 0 bases at J, with 16 bases between. CDR3 region: CASTGLQDLSNQPQHF. The CDR3 DNA sequence: TGTGCCAGCACCGGCCTACAGGATCTTAGCAATCAGCCCCAGCATTTT.

This rearrangement joins TRBV3-1 to TRBJ1-1; D might be TRBD1 (5 bases). The germline V gene has CDR1 LGHDT and CDR2 YNNKEL (reference sequence). The CDR3 is 13 amino acids. V was clipped by 6 bases and J by 5 bases, with 13 bases between them. The CDR3 is CASRDSGTTEAFF. The CDR3, as DNA: TGTGCCAGCAGAGACTCCGGGACTACTGAAGCTTTCTTT.

There are many counts of this clonotype. The chain combines TRBV11-2 with TRBJ1-2; possible D gene TRBD1, 5 bases. This CDR3 comprises 15 residues. The V gene's germline CDR1 is SGHAT and CDR2 FQNNGV. V was clipped by 0 bases and J by 3 bases, with 11 bases between them. In nucleotides, the CDR3 is TGTGCCAGCAGCTTAGAACCTGGGACCGACTATGGCTACACCTTC. Residues: CASSLEPGTDYGYTF.

This clonotype occurred many times. The DNA of the CDR3 is TGCGCCAGCAGCCAACATGAGGGGAACTATGGCTACACCTTC. Translating gives CASSQHEGNYGYTF. The rearrangement uses TRBV4-3 and TRBJ1-2, with D possibly being TRBD1 (5 bases). Germline V gene data show CDR1 as LGHNA and CDR2 as YSLEER. This CDR3 region has 14 residues. Trimming stripped 2 bases from V and 2 bases from J, with 9 bases between.

This clonotype was found a few times. The chain uses TRBV18 and TRBJ2-7, with TRBD2 matching over 9 bases. J lost 2 bases, V lost 6 bases, and 8 bases had no gene match. Looked up from germline, CDR1 is KGHSH and CDR2 is LQKENI. The CDR3 loop spans 15 amino acids. The CDR3 reads CASSPSGRRTYEQYF. CDR3 DNA: TGTGCCAGCTCCCCAAGCGGGAGGAGAACCTACGAGCAGTACTTC.

This clonotype has just a few counts. The V gene is TRBV20-1, the J gene TRBJ1-5, with no clear D. The CDR3 sequence is 13 residues long. V was pared by 5 bases and J by 7 bases, with 15 bases between. Germline CDR1 reads DFQATT; CDR2 reads SNEGSKA (reference sequence). In DNA form, the CDR3 reads TGCAGTGCTCAGGCGGGCCTCGGGCAGCCCCAGCATTTT. It codes for CSAQAGLGQPQHF.

This clonotype was counted at least ten times. CDR3 sequence reads: CASSSRMGDRRHYGYTF. The CDR3 DNA is TGTGCCAGCAGTTCCCGAATGGGGGACAGGCGGCACTATGGCTACACCTTC. This chain joins TRBV6-5 and TRBJ1-2, with TRBD1 matching 8 bases. The CDR3 has 17 amino acids. Unmatched junction bases numbered 13, after V lost 4 bases and J lost 3 bases. CDR1 and CDR2 from the germline V gene are MNHEY and SVGAGI.

This clonotype was detected many times. The genes are TRBV29-1 and TRBJ1-2; D perhaps matches TRBD1 (5 bases). Germline lookup yields CDR1 SQVTM and CDR2 ANQGSEA. V lost 7 bases and J lost 2, with 14 bases in between. The length of the CDR3 is 13 residues. The CDR3: CSASGTGNYGYTF. CDR3 DNA sequence: TGCAGCGCATCCGGGACGGGCAACTATGGCTACACCTTC.

This clonotype appeared a few times. J is TRBJ2-7 and V is TRBV29-1; 7 nucleotides align to TRBD2. The J segment lost 3 bases and the V segment lost 5 bases, leaving 4 bases of the junction unmatched. Germline V lookup: CDR1 SQVTM, CDR2 ANQGSEA. The CDR3 has 12 residues. The CDR3 nucleotides read TGCAGCGTTCAGCGGGAAGGCTACGAGCAGTACTTC. Translated, it gives CSVQREGYEQYF.

The CDR3 DNA reads as TGTGCCAGCAGCGCCTCTTACTACAATGAGCAGTTCTTC. This sequence encodes CASSASYYNEQFF. The J gene is TRBJ2-1, the V gene TRBV7-3, with D uncertain. The CDR3 runs 13 residues. V lost 5 bases, J lost 3 bases, and 8 bases lay in between. Germline V lookup: CDR1 SGHTA, CDR2 FQGTGA.

The chain is built from TRBV4-1 and TRBJ2-7, with D possibly TRBD1 on 5 matching bases. This CDR3 is 17 amino acids long. CDR1 is MGHRA and CDR2 is YSYEKL in the germline V gene. V was clipped by 0 bases and J by 0 bases, with 15 bases between them. The CDR3, as DNA: TGCGCCAGCAGCCAAGATCAGGCCAGGGAACACTCCTACGAGCAGTACTTC. Its translation: CASSQDQAREHSYEQYF.

The sample holds a few counts of this clonotype. This sequence joins TRBV6-1 and TRBJ2-7, with 7 positions matching TRBD1. Germline loops: CDR1 MNHNS, CDR2 SASEGT. The CDR3 is made up of 15 amino acids. V shed 7 bases and J 2 bases; nucleotides not matched to a gene: 11. CDR3: CASTPSGTAPYEQYF. The CDR3 bases are TGTGCCAGCACTCCATCCGGGACAGCCCCCTACGAGCAGTACTTC.

The chain joins TRBV19 to TRBJ1-4; D is ambiguous. In germline, CDR1 is LNHDA, CDR2 SQIVND (reference sequence). V gave up 3 bases and J gave up 5 bases, with 10 bases separating them. The CDR3 runs to 14 residues. The chain's CDR3 is CASSIPAGNEKLFF. CDR3 sequence (DNA): TGTGCCAGTAGTATCCCCGCGGGGAATGAAAAACTGTTTTTT.

This clonotype has more than one count but fewer than ten. This chain joins TRBV20-1 and TRBJ1-5; the D gene is possibly TRBD1 (5 bases). Looked up from germline, CDR1 is DFQATT and CDR2 is SNEGSKA (reference sequence). Trimming removed 5 bases at V and 5 bases at J, with 16 bases between. There are 14 residues in the CDR3. CDR3: CSAPDRQTDQPQHF. CDR3 in DNA: TGCAGTGCTCCAGATCGACAGACCGATCAGCCCCAGCATTTT.

A remark on this clonotype: A single base separates this from a much larger clone, so it may be a read error. The V and J genes are TRBV4-3 and TRBJ1-5, with a tentative D call TRBD1 (5 bases). The CDR3 length is 16 residues. CDR1 and CDR2 (germline): LGHNA, YSLEER. The CDR3 sequence is CASSQDTGYSNQPRHF. For the CDR3, the DNA is TGCGCCAGCAGCCAAGATACAGGCTATAGCAATCAGCCCCGGCATTTT.

Of note for this clonotype: In this CDR3 the conserved last residue, phenylalanine or tryptophan, is missing, so a read error is likely. This chain connects TRBV7-2 to TRBJ1-5, with D maybe TRBD1 (5 bases). Germline-derived CDR1 and CDR2 are SGHTA and FQGNSA. With 4 bases removed from V and 7 bases from J, the gap between germline ends came to 11 bases. The CDR3 consists of 13 residues. The CDR3 nucleotides read TGTGCCAGCAGCTCCGGTAGGGGCCAGCCCCAGCATTTA. It codes for CASSSGRGQPQHL.

The gene calls are TRBV6-2 or TRBV6-3 and TRBJ1-4; no definite D call. V was cut by 3 bases and J by 1 base, with 9 bases left in between. The CDR3 runs to 15 residues. CDR1 and CDR2 from the germline V gene are MNHEY and SVGEGT. The CDR3 spells CASSYSTGTNEKLFF. The DNA of the CDR3 is TGTGCCAGCAGTTATTCGACGGGAACTAATGAAAAACTGTTTTTT.

This sequence joins TRBV10-2 and TRBJ2-5; D remains ambiguous. From germline, CDR1 is WSHSY and CDR2 SAAADI. The CDR3 spans 13 residues. V was pared by 3 bases and J by 7 bases, with 12 bases between. The CDR3 spells CASSESGPGTQYF. The CDR3 coding sequence is TGCGCCAGCAGTGAATCCGGACCCGGGACCCAGTACTTC.

The rearrangement links TRBV12-3 or TRBV12-4 to TRBJ1-5, with D possibly being TRBD1 (6 bases). The CDR3 is 21 amino acids. The ends were cut back, 3 bases at V and 0 bases at J, with 27 bases in the middle. The CDR3 loop reads CASSFQGSQYTRPYSNQPQHF. CDR3 sequence (DNA): TGTGCCAGCAGTTTCCAGGGGTCCCAATATACTCGCCCCTATAGCAATCAGCCCCAGCATTTT.

J is TRBJ2-1 and V is TRBV5-5; D possibly matches TRBD1 or TRBD2 (5 bases each). The V end lost 4 bases, the J end lost 9 bases, and 23 bases lay between the germline ends. The CDR3 spans 16 residues. The germline CDR1 and CDR2 sequences are SGHKS and YYEKEE (reference sequence). The CDR3 sequence is CASSPPSHGAVGEQFF. The CDR3, as DNA: TGTGCCAGCAGCCCACCCTCCCACGGGGCGGTTGGTGAGCAGTTCTTC.

The chain has TRBV7-3 and TRBJ2-1; the D is unclear. Germline CDR1 SGHTA, CDR2 FQGTGA. Deletions cut 2 bases from V and 2 bases from J, with 13 bases between. The CDR3 is 16 amino acids. CDR3 in amino acids: CASSLEPVGTYNEQFF. CDR3 in DNA: TGTGCCAGCAGCTTAGAGCCAGTTGGGACCTACAATGAGCAGTTCTTC.

The V and J genes are TRBV4-3 and TRBJ1-1; 8 bases align to TRBD1. The CDR3 runs 16 residues. The germline CDR1 and CDR2 sequences are LGHNA and YSLEER. J lost 0 bases, V lost 5 bases, and 8 bases had no gene match. The CDR3 DNA follows: TGCGCCAGCAGCTTTGGACAGGGAGGGTTGAACACTGAAGCTTTCTTT. Residues: CASSFGQGGLNTEAFF.

This clonotype was counted a few times. CDR3 loop: CSALVGSGQIGFNTEAFF. The CDR3 DNA follows: TGCAGTGCTCTCGTGGGATCGGGACAGATAGGATTCAACACTGAAGCTTTCTTT. V gene TRBV20-1 combines with J gene TRBJ1-1, with TRBD1 identical over 7 bases. The V gene end was trimmed by 5 bases and the J gene end by 2 bases; junction bases not matched to a gene: 20. Looked up from germline, CDR1 is DFQATT and CDR2 is SNEGSKA (reference sequence). The CDR3 length is 18 residues.

This clonotype was seen only a few times. The chain uses TRBV7-9 and TRBJ2-5; 10 positions match TRBD2. J lost 4 bases, V lost 11 bases, and 13 bases had no gene match. This CDR3 has 15 amino acids. CDR1 and CDR2 (germline): SEHNR, FQNEAQ (reference sequence). The CDR3 region is CALPTRLAGVETQYF. Here the CDR3 DNA reads TGTGCCCTCCCAACTCGGCTAGCGGGAGTAGAGACCCAGTACTTC.